Below, one T cell receptor (beta chain) is given with its context. The antigen is unknown. TCRdb's copy holds only in-frame clones and misses some; the assay was immunoSEQ multiplex PCR. The data show 14,000 or so clones, around 84% seen once. These data are taken from a study of PD-1 blockade in classical Hodgkin lymphoma. The germline V gene encodes CDR1 SGDLS and CDR2 YYNGEE. This CDR3 is built from 18 residues. J lost 2 bases, V lost 0 bases, and 11 bases had no gene match. Relapses following autologous stem cell transplantation were seen in all patients, with brentuximab vedotin exposure varying. Study-level findings and limits: Individuals who commenced nivolumab within less than 1 year of ASCT were excluded. No one has yet defined what causes the repertoire differences, which may be disease activity or prior therapy.

The gene calls are TRBV9 and TRBJ2-5, with 9 bases aligning to TRBD2. The sequence derives from a human donor with classical Hodgkin lymphoma. The sample here was peripheral blood mononuclear cells (PBMCs), taken at baseline. The CDR3 region is CASSVGRGGEHNQETQYF. DNA of the CDR3: TGTGCCAGCAGCGTAGGACGCGGGGGGGAACATAATCAAGAGACCCAGTACTTC. Looking up the rest from reference TRBV9 and TRBJ2-5 gives the full variable domain: DSGVTQTPKHLITATGQRVTLRCSPRSGDLSVYWYQQSLDQGLQFLIQYYNGEERAKGNILERFSAQQFPDLHSELNLSSLELGDSALYFCASSVGRGGEHNQETQYFGPGTRLLVL.